Presented here are 5 T cell receptor beta chains from one specimen sequenced in a study of T cell responses to AZD1222 COVID-19 vaccine. Sequencing used immunoSEQ multiplex PCR; TCRdb keeps in-frame clones, though not all of them. The sample holds about 56,000 clones; approximately 85% are singletons and the top ten take less than 15%. The source was peripheral blood, collected on day 0 of AZD1222 vaccination. The receptor source for this set is an adult in good health.

This sequence joins TRBV5-4 and TRBJ2-6; D ambiguous. Germline assignment: CDR1 SGHNT and CDR2 YYREEE (reference sequence). This CDR3 is built from 13 residues. The germline V and J ends were trimmed by 5 bases and 3 bases, with 6 bases remaining between them. The CDR3 nucleotides are TGTGCCAGCAGGGCCGGTGGGGCCAACGTCCTGACTTTC. Amino acids: CASRAGGANVLTF.

The V and J genes are TRBV27 and TRBJ1-2; D is undetermined. The CDR3 has 13 residues. CDR1 and CDR2 (germline): MNHEY, SMNVEV (reference sequence). Trimming removed 6 bases from V and 4 bases from J, with 12 bases in between. The CDR3 is CASRPDGSYGYTF. The DNA for the CDR3 is TGTGCCAGCAGACCGGACGGTAGCTATGGCTACACCTTC.

CDR3 sequence: CAISEFELTNSPLHF. The CDR3 DNA sequence: TGTGCCATCAGTGAATTCGAACTGACCAATTCACCCCTCCACTTT. The rearrangement joins TRBV10-3 to TRBJ1-6; no clear D. The CDR3 contains 15 residues. V lost 3 bases, J lost 7 bases, and 13 bases lay in between. CDR1 and CDR2 from the germline V gene are ENHRY and SYGVKD.

This clone showed up just once. This chain uses TRBV5-5 with TRBJ2-1; 7 bases line up with TRBD1. Germline V gene data show CDR1 as SGHKS and CDR2 as YYEKEE (reference sequence). The CDR3 spans 16 residues. Trimming at V came to 4 bases and at J to 5 bases, leaving 12 bases not matched to a gene. DNA of the CDR3: TGTGCCAGCAGCCGACTTCCCCTAGACAGGGACAATGAGCAGTTCTTC. This encodes CASSRLPLDRDNEQFF.

This chain's CDR3 is CASSQRRPLETQYF. In DNA form, the CDR3 reads TGTGCCAGCAGCCAACGGCGCCCGTTGGAGACCCAGTACTTC. The chain joins TRBV3-1 (or the pseudogene TRBV3-2) to TRBJ2-5; D is ambiguous. V was shortened by 2 bases and J by 5 bases, with 12 bases between the two germline ends. The CDR3 contains 14 residues. Germline CDR1 and CDR2: LGHDT and YNNKEL (reference sequence).